Given below is one T cell receptor (beta chain) in context. Antigen: not known. This entry comes from a study of PD-1 blockade in classical Hodgkin lymphoma. As for the study in general: Each patient was given nivolumab 3 mg/kg through a vein every 2 weeks. Study results and limitations: Patients excluded were those beginning nivolumab under 1 year after ASCT.

This CDR3 region has 18 residues. The germline V gene has CDR1 SGDLS and CDR2 YYNGEE. The germline V and J ends were trimmed by 3 bases and 1 base, with 19 bases remaining between them. All the patients suffered relapse after autologous stem cell transplantation, and brentuximab vedotin exposure differed. Each best response was a complete response, a partial response or progressive disease. Repertoires were generated with immunoSEQ multiplex PCR, while TCRdb's copy carries only in-frame clones and drops some. The table includes some 17,000 clones, roughly 82% detected once. Sequencing used peripheral blood mononuclear cells (PBMCs), obtained before the second cycle of nivolumab. The TCR comes from a human donor with classical Hodgkin lymphoma. The chain carries TRBV9 and TRBJ2-2; possibly TRBD1 for D (7 bases). The CDR3 DNA reads as TGTGCCAGCAGCGAACCCCCGGCCAGGGGGGTGAACACCGGGGAGCTGTTTTTT. Protein product: CASSEPPARGVNTGELFF.